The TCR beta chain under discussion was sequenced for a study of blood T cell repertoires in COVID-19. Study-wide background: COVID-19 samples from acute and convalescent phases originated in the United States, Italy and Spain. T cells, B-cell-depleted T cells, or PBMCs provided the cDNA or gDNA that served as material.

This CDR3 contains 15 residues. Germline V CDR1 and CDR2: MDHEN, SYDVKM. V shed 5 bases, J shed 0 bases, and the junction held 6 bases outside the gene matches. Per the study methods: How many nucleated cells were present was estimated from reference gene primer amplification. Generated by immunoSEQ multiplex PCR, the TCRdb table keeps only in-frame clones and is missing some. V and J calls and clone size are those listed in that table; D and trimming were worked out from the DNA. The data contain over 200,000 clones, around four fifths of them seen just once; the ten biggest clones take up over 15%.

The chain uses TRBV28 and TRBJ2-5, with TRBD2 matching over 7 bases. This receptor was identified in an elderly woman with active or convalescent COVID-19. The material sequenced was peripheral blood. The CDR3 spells CASSLGRGYQETQYF. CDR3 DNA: TGTGCCAGCAGTCTCGGGCGGGGGTACCAAGAGACCCAGTACTTC.